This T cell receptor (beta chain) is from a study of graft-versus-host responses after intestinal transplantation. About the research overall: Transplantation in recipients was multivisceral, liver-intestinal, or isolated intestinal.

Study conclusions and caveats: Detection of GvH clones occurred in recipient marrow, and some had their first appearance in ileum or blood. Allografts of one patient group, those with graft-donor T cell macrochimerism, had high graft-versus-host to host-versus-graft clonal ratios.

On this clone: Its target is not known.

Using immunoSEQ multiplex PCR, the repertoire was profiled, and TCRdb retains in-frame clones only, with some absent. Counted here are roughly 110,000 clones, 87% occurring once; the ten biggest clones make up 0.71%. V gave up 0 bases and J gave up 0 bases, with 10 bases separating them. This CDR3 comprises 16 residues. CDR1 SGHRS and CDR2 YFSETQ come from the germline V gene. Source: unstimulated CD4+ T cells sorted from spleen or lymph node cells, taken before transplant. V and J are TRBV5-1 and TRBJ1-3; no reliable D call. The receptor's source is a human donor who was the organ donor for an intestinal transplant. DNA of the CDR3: TGCGCCAGCAGCTTGGGTGCACAGCTCTCTGGAAACACCATATATTTT. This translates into CASSLGAQLSGNTIYF.